The T cell receptor (beta chain) under discussion was sequenced for a study of OX40 agonist ivuxolimab in advanced cancers. The wider study: The dose-escalation group included hepatocellular carcinoma, melanoma, renal cell carcinoma and head and neck cancer.

Concerning this clone itself: What it binds is unknown.

Repertoires were generated with immunoSEQ multiplex PCR, while TCRdb's copy carries only in-frame clones and drops some. The sample lists roughly 100,000 clones, more than 75% occurring once. Points from the study as a whole: Near-lowest levels of clonal expansion characterized partial responders at 0.1-3.0 mg/kg.

Germline V gene sequence: CDR1 LNHDA, CDR2 SQIVND (reference sequence). V lost 4 bases to trimming and J lost 9 bases; unmatched junction nucleotides: 6. This CDR3 contains 13 residues. This chain uses TRBV19 with TRBJ2-1, with 7 bases matching TRBD1. The sample was CD4+ or CD8+ T cells sorted from blood, taken in a trial of the OX40 agonist ivuxolimab. This receptor was identified in an adult with an advanced solid tumor such as melanoma, head and neck, liver or kidney cancer. The CDR3 DNA is TGTGCCAGTAGTACAAATTCAGGGGGTGAGCAGTTCTTC. Its translation is CASSTNSGGEQFF. Full variable domain (missing parts from reference TRBV19 and TRBJ2-1): DGGITQSPKYLFRKEGQNVTLSCEQNLNHDAMYWYRQDPGQGLRLIYYSQIVNDFQKGDIAEGYSVSREKKESFPLTVTSAQKNPTAFYLCASSTNSGGEQFFGPGTRLTVL.